This T cell receptor (beta chain) is drawn from a study of shared clonotypes between healthy human individuals. CDR3 length equals 16 residues. Germline assignment: CDR1 LNHDA and CDR2 SQIVND (reference sequence). V lost 3 bases, J lost 5 bases, and 9 bases stayed unmatched. Of note for this clone: The antigen remains undetermined.

Study results and limitations: Sequencing of the sorted subsets was shown by rarefaction to be incomplete despite large depth.

Only in-frame clones appear in the TCRdb table, and some are missing; sequencing was by immunoSEQ multiplex PCR. The sample consists of 1.6 million or so clones, 96% of them appearing once. The V gene is TRBV19, the J gene TRBJ2-3, with 9 positions matching TRBD2. The sequenced material came from naive CD4+ T cells sorted from blood. As for subset: CD45RA+ positively selected. This TCR came from a man in his thirties or forties in good health. The CDR3 DNA sequence: TGTGCCAGTAGTATGTACCTAGCGGGACTCCTAGATACGCAGTATTTT. Its protein is CASSMYLAGLLDTQYF.